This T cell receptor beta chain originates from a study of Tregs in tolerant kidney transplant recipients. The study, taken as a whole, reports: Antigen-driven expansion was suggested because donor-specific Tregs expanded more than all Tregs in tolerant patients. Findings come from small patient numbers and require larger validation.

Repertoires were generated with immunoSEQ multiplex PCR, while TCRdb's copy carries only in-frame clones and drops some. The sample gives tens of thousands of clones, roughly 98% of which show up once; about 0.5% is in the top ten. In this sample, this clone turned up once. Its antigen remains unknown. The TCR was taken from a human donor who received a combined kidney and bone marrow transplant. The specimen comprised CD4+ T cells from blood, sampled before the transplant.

CDR3 coding DNA: TGTGCCAGCAGCCCTCCCGGTGAAAAACTGTTTTTT. Translated: CASSPPGEKLFF. This sequence joins TRBV7-2 and TRBJ1-4, with D unresolved. This CDR3 contains 12 residues. Trimming took 5 bases from V and 7 from J, leaving 8 bases between them. The germline V gene encodes CDR1 SGHTA and CDR2 FQGNSA.